A single sample gave rise to the 14 T cell receptor beta chains below, sequenced in a study of T cells in localized non-small cell lung cancer (dated by TCRdb to 2018 to 2020). The library relied on the immunoSEQ multiplex PCR assay. Sourced from immuneACCESS, this table was stored by TCRdb with only in-frame sequences that have V and J called. A share of the clones is absent; for the studies checked, an unresolved V gene accounts for under half, and the remainder has no known explanation. Within this sample are about 72,000 clones, with about 81% of them counted one time only. Together, the top ten hold roughly 1.4% of the sample. The starting material was peripheral blood, obtained before any cancer treatment. The receptors derive from a female donor of 60 years or more with stage I lung adenocarcinoma.

The V gene is TRBV2, the J gene TRBJ2-7, with D uncertain. Germline values: CDR1 SNHLY, CDR2 FYNNEI. This CDR3 has 15 amino acids. Trimming pared 2 bases from V and 6 bases from J, leaving 17 bases between. The CDR3 coding sequence is TGTGCCAGCAGTGAAAGGGTAGGGCTGGCGAGCGAGCAGTACTTC. Its translation is CASSERVGLASEQYF. Variable domain in full (rest from reference TRBV2 and TRBJ2-7): EPEVTQTPSHQVTQMGQEVILRCVPISNHLYFYWYRQILGQKVEFLVSFYNNEISEKSEIFDDQFSVERPDGSNFTLKIRSTKLEDSAMYFCASSERVGLASEQYFGPGTRLTVT.

The genes are TRBV29-1 and TRBJ2-3; 7 bases fit TRBD2. J lost 4 bases, V lost 7 bases, and 5 bases had no gene match. CDR1 is SQVTM, CDR2 ANQGSEA, per germline. This CDR3 has 12 residues. The CDR3 reads CSAKAGPDTQYF. DNA of the CDR3: TGCAGCGCCAAAGCGGGGCCAGATACGCAGTATTTT.

This clone is a singleton in its sample. The rearrangement joins TRBV4-2 to TRBJ2-7; weak D call: TRBD2 (7 bases). Germline V gives CDR1 LGHNA, CDR2 YNFKEQ. The CDR3 length is 14 residues. V was clipped by 4 bases and J by 2 bases, with 12 bases between them. Written as DNA, the CDR3 is TGTGCCAGCAGCCGGGGGGGGGCCCCCTACGAGCAGTACTTC. Translated: CASSRGGAPYEQYF.

This clone turned up a few times. J is TRBJ1-2 and V is TRBV28, with D tentatively TRBD1 (6 bases). V was pared by 2 bases and J by 8 bases, with 12 bases between. The germline gives CDR1 MDHEN, CDR2 SYDVKM. The CDR3 is 13 residues long. The CDR3 DNA reads as TGTGCCAGCAGTTTAGCCGGGGGCGTAGGCTACACCTTC. This translates into CASSLAGGVGYTF.

The rearrangement joins TRBV7-2 to TRBJ2-5, with D tentatively TRBD2 (6 bases). CDR3 length: 15 residues. Trimming took 1 base from V and 5 from J, leaving 14 bases between them. Germline V gene lookup returns CDR1 SGHTA and CDR2 FQGNSA. The CDR3 nucleotides are TGTGCCAGCAGCTTAGGCGCGGGGTCCTGGGAGACCCAGTACTTC. Amino acid sequence: CASSLGAGSWETQYF.

The rearrangement joins TRBV7-2 to TRBJ2-1; D is possibly TRBD1 or TRBD2 (6 bases each). This CDR3 contains 15 residues. Germline assignment: CDR1 SGHTA and CDR2 FQGNSA. Trimming shortened V by 2 bases and J by 7 bases, and 15 bases separated the two germline ends. Here the CDR3 reads CASSLKWGAGNEQFF. The CDR3 DNA is TGTGCCAGCAGCTTAAAATGGGGGGCCGGGAATGAGCAGTTCTTC. Full variable domain (missing parts from reference TRBV7-2 and TRBJ2-1): GAGVSQSPSNKVTEKGKDVELRCDPISGHTALYWYRQSLGQGLEFLIYFQGNSAPDKSGLPSDRFSAERTGGSVSTLTIQRTQQEDSAVYLCASSLKWGAGNEQFFGPGTRLTVL.

In this sample, this clone turned up a few times. The V and J genes are TRBV19 and TRBJ1-4; D might be TRBD1 (5 bases). The CDR3 consists of 17 residues. CDR1 and CDR2 (germline): LNHDA, SQIVND (reference sequence). Trimming cost V 4 bases and J 4 bases, with 19 bases left between them. The CDR3 reads CASSNSAGRQYNEKLFF. In nucleotides, the CDR3 is TGTGCCAGTAGTAATTCCGCAGGTCGACAGTATAATGAAAAACTGTTTTTT.

This chain links TRBV9 with TRBJ2-1; TRBD2 is a possible D gene (5 bases). Germline V gives CDR1 SGDLS, CDR2 YYNGEE. The CDR3 spans 11 residues. Trimming removed 7 bases at V and 4 bases at J, with 6 bases between. As DNA, the CDR3 is TGTGCCAGCGGCGGGTACAATGAGCAGTTCTTC. It yields the protein CASGGYNEQFF.

The chain recombines TRBV29-1 with TRBJ2-2; D is uncertain. This CDR3 region has 12 residues. V was trimmed by 6 bases and J by 7 bases, leaving 12 bases between them. Germline V gene sequence: CDR1 SQVTM, CDR2 ANQGSEA. CDR3 residues: CSVLSDGGELFF. The CDR3 nucleotides are TGCAGCGTCCTCTCGGACGGCGGGGAGCTGTTTTTT.

The chain employs TRBV14 and TRBJ2-7; D possibly matches TRBD1 or TRBD2 (5 bases each). Germline assignment: CDR1 SGHDN and CDR2 FVKESK. The V end was cut by 8 bases, the J end by 2 bases, with 13 bases between. This CDR3 region has 13 residues. The DNA for the CDR3 is TGTGCCAGCTCTGGGTGGGGACCCTACGAGCAGTACTTC. As protein: CASSGWGPYEQYF.

V usage is TRBV13 and J usage is TRBJ1-4, with 10 bases matching TRBD1. This CDR3 comprises 15 residues. The germline CDR1 and CDR2 sequences are PRHDT and FYEKMQ (reference sequence). The J segment lost 8 bases and the V segment lost 8 bases, leaving 11 bases of the junction unmatched. CDR3 nucleotides: TGTGCCAGCTCCCGGGGACAGGGGTTTGAGGAAAAACTGTTTTTT. Amino acid sequence: CASSRGQGFEEKLFF.

The rearrangement uses TRBV6-1 and TRBJ2-2; D gene unclear. V shed 2 bases and J shed 1 base, with 8 bases lying between them. There are 15 residues in the CDR3. Germline CDR1 is MNHNS and CDR2 is SASEGT. CDR3 bases: TGTGCCAGCAGTGAAAGGGTACGGAACACCGGGGAGCTGTTTTTT. Encoded protein: CASSERVRNTGELFF.

Here the CDR3 DNA reads TGTGCCAGTAGTATTAACGTGGGACAGGGGAAAACTGAAGCTTTCTTT. As protein: CASSINVGQGKTEAFF. The chain employs TRBV19 and TRBJ1-1; 10 bases match TRBD1. The ends lost 3 bases at V and 5 bases at J; junction bases unmatched: 9. Looked up from germline, CDR1 is LNHDA and CDR2 is SQIVND (reference sequence). This CDR3 has 16 residues.

V usage is TRBV5-1 and J usage is TRBJ2-2; no definite D call. CDR3 length: 15 residues. The germline CDR1 and CDR2 sequences are SGHRS and YFSETQ. The V gene lost 4 bases and the J gene lost 1 base, with 11 bases spanning the gap. The CDR3 DNA reads TGCGCCAGCAGCCGGGTGGAACAGAACACCGGGGAGCTGTTTTTT. It is translated as CASSRVEQNTGELFF.